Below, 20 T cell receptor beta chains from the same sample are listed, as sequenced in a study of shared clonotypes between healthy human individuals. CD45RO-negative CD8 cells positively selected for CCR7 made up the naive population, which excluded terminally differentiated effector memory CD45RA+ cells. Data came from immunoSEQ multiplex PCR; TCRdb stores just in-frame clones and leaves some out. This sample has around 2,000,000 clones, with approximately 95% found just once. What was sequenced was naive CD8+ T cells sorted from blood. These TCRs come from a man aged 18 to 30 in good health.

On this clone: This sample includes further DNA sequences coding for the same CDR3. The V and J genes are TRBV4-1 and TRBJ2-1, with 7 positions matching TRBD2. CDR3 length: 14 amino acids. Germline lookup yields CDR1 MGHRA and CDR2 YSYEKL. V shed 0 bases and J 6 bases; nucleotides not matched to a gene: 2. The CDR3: CASSQEGGVNEQFF. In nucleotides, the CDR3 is TGCGCCAGCAGCCAAGAGGGGGGGGTCAATGAGCAGTTCTTC.

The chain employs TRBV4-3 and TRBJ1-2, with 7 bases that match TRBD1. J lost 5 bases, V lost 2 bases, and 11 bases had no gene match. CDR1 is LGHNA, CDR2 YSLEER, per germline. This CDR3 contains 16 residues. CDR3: CASSQYWDQGVYGYTF. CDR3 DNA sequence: TGCGCCAGCAGCCAATATTGGGACCAGGGGGTATATGGCTACACCTTC.

The CDR3 region has the DNA TGTGCCAGCAGCCCCCCCCCGGGCGCGCATAGCTCCTACAATGAGCAGTTCTTC. This gives the protein CASSPPPGAHSSYNEQFF. The chain employs TRBV7-6 and TRBJ2-1; no clear D gene. Trimming took off 5 bases at V and 0 bases at J, with 20 bases between the two ends. This CDR3 is 18 amino acids long. The germline V gene encodes CDR1 SGHVS and CDR2 FNYEAQ. Full variable domain (rest looked up from reference TRBV7-6 and TRBJ2-1): GAGVSQSPRYKVTKRGQDVALRCDPISGHVSLYWYRQALGQGPEFLTYFNYEAQQDKSGLPNDRFSAERPEGSISTLTIQRTEQRDSAMYRCASSPPPGAHSSYNEQFFGPGTRLTVL.

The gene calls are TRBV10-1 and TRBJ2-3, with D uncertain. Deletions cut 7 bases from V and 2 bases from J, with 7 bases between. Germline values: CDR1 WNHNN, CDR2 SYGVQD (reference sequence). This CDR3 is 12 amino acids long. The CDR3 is CASMQATDTQYF. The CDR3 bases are TGCGCCAGCATGCAGGCCACAGATACGCAGTATTTT.

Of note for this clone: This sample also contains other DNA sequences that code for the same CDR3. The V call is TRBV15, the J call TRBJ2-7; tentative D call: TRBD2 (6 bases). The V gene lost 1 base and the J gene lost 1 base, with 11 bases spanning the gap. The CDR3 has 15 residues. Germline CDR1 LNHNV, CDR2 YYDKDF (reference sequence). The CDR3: CATSRGTGGSYEQYF. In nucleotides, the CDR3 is TGTGCCACCAGCAGAGGTACCGGGGGTTCCTACGAGCAGTACTTC.

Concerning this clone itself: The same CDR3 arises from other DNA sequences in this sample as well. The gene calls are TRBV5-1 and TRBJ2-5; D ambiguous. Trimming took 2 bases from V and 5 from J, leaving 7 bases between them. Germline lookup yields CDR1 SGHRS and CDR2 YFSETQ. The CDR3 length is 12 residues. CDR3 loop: CASSLNRETQYF. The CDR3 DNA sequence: TGCGCCAGCAGCTTAAACCGGGAGACCCAGTACTTC.

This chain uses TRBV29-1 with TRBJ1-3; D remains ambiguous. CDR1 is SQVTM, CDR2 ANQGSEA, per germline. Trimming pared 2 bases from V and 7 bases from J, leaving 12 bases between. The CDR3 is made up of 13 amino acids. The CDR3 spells CSVEMPGGNTIYF. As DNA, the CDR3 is TGCAGCGTTGAAATGCCTGGAGGGAACACCATATATTTT.

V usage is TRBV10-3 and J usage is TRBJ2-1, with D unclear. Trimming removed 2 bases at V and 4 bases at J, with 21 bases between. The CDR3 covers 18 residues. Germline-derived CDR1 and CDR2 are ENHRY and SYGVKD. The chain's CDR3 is CAISEDIAGLSSYNEQFF. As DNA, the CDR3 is TGTGCCATCAGTGAGGACATCGCCGGGCTTTCATCTTACAATGAGCAGTTCTTC.

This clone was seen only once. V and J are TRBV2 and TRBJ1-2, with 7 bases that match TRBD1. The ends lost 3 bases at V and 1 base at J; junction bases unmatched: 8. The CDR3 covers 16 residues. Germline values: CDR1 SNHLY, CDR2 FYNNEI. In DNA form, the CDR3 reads TGTGCCAGCAGTGAGTCACAGGGGTCCCTTAACTATGGCTACACCTTC. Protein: CASSESQGSLNYGYTF.

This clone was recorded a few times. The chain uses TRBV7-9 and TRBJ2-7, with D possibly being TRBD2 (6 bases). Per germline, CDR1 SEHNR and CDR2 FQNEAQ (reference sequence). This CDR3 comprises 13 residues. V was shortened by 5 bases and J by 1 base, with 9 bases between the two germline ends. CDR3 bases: TGTGCCAGCAGCCGGGGACTTTCCTACGAGCAGTACTTC. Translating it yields CASSRGLSYEQYF.

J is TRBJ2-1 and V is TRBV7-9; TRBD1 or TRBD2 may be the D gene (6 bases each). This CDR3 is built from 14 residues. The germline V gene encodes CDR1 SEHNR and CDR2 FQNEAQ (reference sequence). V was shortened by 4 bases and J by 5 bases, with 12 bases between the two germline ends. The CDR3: CASSSEGHHNEQFF. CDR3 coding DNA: TGTGCCAGCAGCTCGGAGGGACACCACAATGAGCAGTTCTTC.

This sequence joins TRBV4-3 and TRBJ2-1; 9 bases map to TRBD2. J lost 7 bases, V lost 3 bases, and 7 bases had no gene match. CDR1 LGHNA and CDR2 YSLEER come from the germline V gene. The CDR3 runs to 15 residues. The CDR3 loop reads CASSQGSGSSNEQFF. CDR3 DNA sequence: TGCGCCAGCAGCCAGGGTAGCGGGAGTTCAAATGAGCAGTTCTTC.

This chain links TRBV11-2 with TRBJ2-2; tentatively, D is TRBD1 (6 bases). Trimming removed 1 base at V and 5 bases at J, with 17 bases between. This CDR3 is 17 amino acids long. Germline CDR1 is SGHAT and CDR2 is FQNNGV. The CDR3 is CASSLVLTGIVTGELFF. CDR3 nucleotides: TGTGCCAGCAGCTTAGTCCTAACAGGGATCGTTACCGGGGAGCTGTTTTTT.

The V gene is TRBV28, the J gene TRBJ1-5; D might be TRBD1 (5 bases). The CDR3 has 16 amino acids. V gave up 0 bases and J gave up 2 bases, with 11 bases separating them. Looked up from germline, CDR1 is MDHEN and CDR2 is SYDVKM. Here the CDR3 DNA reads TGTGCCAGCAGTTTATGGGAAGGAGGGGGCAATCAGCCCCAGCATTTT. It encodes CASSLWEGGGNQPQHF.

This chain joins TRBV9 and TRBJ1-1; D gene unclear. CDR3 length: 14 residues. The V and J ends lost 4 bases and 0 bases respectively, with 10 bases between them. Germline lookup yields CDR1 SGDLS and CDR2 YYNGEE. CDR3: CASSPTDMNTEAFF. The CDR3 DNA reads TGTGCCAGCAGCCCCACAGATATGAACACTGAAGCTTTCTTT.

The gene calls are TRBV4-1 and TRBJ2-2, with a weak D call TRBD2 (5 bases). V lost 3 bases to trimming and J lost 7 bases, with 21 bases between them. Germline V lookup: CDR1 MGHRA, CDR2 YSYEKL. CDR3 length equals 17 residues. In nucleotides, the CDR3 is TGCGCCAGCAGCCACATGGGCCACGGGGATTTGGACGGGGAGCTGTTTTTT. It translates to CASSHMGHGDLDGELFF.

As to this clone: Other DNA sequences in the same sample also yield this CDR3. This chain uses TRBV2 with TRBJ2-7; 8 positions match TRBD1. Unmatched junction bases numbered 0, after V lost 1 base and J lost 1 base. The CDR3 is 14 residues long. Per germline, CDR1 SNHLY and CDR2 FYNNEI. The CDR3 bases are TGTGCCAGCAGTGAAGGGACAGGGTCCTACGAGCAGTACTTC. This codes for CASSEGTGSYEQYF.

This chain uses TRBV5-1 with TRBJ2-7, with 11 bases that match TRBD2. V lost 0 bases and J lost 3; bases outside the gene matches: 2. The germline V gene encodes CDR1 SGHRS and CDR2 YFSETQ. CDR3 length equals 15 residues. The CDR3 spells CASSLVGLAVYEQYF. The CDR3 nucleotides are TGCGCCAGCAGCTTGGTGGGACTAGCGGTCTACGAGCAGTACTTC. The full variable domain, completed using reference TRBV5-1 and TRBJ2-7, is KAGVTQTPRYLIKTRGQQVTLSCSPISGHRSVSWYQQTPGQGLQFLFEYFSETQRNKGNFPGRFSGRQFSNSRSEMNVSTLELGDSALYLCASSLVGLAVYEQYFGPGTRLTVT.

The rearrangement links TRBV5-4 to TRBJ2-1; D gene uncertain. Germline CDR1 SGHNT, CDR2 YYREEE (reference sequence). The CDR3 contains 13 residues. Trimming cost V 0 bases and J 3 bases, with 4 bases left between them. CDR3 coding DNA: TGTGCCAGCAGCTTGGGGGACTACAATGAGCAGTTCTTC. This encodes CASSLGDYNEQFF. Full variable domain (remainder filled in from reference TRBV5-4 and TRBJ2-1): ETGVTQSPTHLIKTRGQQVTLRCSSQSGHNTVSWYQQALGQGPQFIFQYYREEENGRGNFPPRFSGLQFPNYSSELNVNALELDDSALYLCASSLGDYNEQFFGPGTRLTVL.

Here the CDR3 reads CAWSVRGTSYEQYF. The CDR3 DNA is TGTGCCTGGAGTGTACGAGGCACTTCCTACGAGCAGTACTTC. V usage is TRBV30 and J usage is TRBJ2-7; no firm D call. The V end lost 0 bases, the J end lost 1 base, and 10 bases lay between the germline ends. The CDR3 is made up of 14 amino acids. Germline assignment: CDR1 GTSNPN and CDR2 SVGIG (reference sequence).